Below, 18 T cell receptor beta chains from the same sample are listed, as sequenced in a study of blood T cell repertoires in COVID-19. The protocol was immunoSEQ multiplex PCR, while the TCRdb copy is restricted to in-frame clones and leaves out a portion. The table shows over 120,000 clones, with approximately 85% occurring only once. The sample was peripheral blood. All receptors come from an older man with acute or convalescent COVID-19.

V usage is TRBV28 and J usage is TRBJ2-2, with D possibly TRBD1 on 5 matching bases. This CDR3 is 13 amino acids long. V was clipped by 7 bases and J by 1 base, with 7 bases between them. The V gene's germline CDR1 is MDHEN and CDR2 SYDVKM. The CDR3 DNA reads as TGTGCCAGCACAAGGGGGAACACCGGGGAGCTGTTTTTT. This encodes CASTRGNTGELFF.

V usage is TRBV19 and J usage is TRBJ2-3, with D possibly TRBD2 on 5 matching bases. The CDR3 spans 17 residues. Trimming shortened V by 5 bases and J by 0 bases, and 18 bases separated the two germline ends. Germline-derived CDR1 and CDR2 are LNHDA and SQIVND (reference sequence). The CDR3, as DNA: TGTGCCAGTAGTTCAGGACTCGCTCACTATAGCACAGATACGCAGTATTTT. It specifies CASSSGLAHYSTDTQYF. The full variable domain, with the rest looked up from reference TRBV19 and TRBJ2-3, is DGGITQSPKYLFRKEGQNVTLSCEQNLNHDAMYWYRQDPGQGLRLIYYSQIVNDFQKGDIAEGYSVSREKKESFPLTVTSAQKNPTAFYLCASSSGLAHYSTDTQYFGPGTRLTVL.

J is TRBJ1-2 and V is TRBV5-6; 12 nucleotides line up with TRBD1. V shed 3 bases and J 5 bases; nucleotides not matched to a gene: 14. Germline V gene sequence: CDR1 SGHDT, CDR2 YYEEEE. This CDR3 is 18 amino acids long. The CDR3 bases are TGTGCCAGCAGCTCCCCCGGGACAGGGGGCGAGGTAGTATATGGCTACACCTTC. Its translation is CASSSPGTGGEVVYGYTF.

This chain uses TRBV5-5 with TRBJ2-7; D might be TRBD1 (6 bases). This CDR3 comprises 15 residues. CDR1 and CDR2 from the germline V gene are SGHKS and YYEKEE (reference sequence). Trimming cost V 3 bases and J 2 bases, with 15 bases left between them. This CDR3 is CASSSYRELTYEQYF. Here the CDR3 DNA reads TGTGCCAGCAGCTCCTACAGGGAATTAACCTACGAGCAGTACTTC.

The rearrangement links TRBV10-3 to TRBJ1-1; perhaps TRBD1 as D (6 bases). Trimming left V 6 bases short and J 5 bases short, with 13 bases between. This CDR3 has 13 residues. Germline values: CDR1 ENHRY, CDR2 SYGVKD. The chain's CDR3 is CAISVDSETEAFF. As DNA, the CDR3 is TGTGCCATCAGCGTGGACAGTGAAACTGAAGCTTTCTTT.

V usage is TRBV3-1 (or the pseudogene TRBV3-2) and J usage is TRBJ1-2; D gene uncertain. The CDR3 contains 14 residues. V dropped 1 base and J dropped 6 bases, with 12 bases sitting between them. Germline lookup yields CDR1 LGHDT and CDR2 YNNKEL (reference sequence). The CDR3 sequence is CASSQGWVRDGYTF. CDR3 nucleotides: TGTGCCAGCAGCCAAGGTTGGGTTCGGGATGGCTACACCTTC.

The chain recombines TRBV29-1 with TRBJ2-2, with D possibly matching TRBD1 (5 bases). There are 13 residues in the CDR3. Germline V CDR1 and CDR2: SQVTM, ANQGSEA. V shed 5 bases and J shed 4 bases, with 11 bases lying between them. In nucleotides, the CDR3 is TGCAGCGTTAGGCAGGGTGGCACCGGGGAGCTGTTTTTT. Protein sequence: CSVRQGGTGELFF.

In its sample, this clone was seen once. This CDR3 is CASSYQTGANSPLHF. Here the CDR3 DNA reads TGTGCCAGCAGTTACCAGACAGGGGCGAATTCACCCCTCCACTTT. The rearrangement joins TRBV6-5 to TRBJ1-6; the match to TRBD1 covers 8 bases. The J segment lost 7 bases and the V segment lost 2 bases, leaving 4 bases of the junction unmatched. CDR3 size: 15 residues. Germline V gene data show CDR1 as MNHEY and CDR2 as SVGAGI.

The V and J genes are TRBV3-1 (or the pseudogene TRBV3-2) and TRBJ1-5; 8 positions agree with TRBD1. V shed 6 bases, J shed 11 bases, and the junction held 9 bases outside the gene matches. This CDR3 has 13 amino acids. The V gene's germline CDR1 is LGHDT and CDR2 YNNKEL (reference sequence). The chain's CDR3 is CASSGSTGATQHF. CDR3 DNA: TGTGCCAGCAGTGGATCGACAGGGGCAACCCAGCATTTT.

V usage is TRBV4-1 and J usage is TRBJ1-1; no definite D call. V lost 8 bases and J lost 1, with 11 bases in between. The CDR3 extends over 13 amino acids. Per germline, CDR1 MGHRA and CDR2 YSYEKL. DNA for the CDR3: TGCGCCAGCTCACTTGCTCGGAACACTGAAGCTTTCTTT. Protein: CASSLARNTEAFF.

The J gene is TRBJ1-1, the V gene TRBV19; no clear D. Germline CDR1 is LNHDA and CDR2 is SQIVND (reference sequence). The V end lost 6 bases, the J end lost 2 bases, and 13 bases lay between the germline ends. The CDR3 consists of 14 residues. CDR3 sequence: CASSTTRYNTEAFF. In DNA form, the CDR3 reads TGTGCCAGTAGCACTACACGTTATAACACTGAAGCTTTCTTT.

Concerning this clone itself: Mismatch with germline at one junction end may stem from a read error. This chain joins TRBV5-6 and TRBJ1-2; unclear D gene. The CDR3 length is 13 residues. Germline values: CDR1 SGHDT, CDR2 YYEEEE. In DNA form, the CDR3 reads TGTGCCAGCAGCTTGGAGCGGCCCGGTCGCTACGACTTC. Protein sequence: CASSLERPGRYDF.

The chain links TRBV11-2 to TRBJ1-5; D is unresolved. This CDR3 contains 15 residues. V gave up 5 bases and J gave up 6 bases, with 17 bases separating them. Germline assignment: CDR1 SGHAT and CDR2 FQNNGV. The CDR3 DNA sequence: TGTGCCAGCAGCCATAACGGGGTACATGGTCAGCCCCAGCATTTT. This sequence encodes CASSHNGVHGQPQHF.

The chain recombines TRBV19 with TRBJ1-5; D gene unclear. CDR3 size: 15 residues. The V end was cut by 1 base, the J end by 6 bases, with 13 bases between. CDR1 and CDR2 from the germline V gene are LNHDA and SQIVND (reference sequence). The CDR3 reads CASSIGPQVSQPQHF. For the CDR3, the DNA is TGTGCCAGTAGTATAGGGCCTCAAGTCAGTCAGCCCCAGCATTTT.

In nucleotides, the CDR3 is TGTGCCAGTAGCCCAGGGGTACTCTCTGGGGCCAACGTCCTGACTTTC. This encodes CASSPGVLSGANVLTF. The rearrangement uses TRBV19 and TRBJ2-6; D is possibly TRBD1 (6 bases). The germline V and J ends were trimmed by 6 bases and 0 bases, with 12 bases remaining between them. The CDR3 covers 16 residues. Germline-derived CDR1 and CDR2 are LNHDA and SQIVND (reference sequence).

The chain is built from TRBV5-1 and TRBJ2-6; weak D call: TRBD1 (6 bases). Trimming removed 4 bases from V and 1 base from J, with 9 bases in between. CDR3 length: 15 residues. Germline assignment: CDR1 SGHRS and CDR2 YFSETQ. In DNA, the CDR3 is TGCGCCAGCAGCCCTACAGGGTCTGGGGCCAACGTCCTGACTTTC. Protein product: CASSPTGSGANVLTF. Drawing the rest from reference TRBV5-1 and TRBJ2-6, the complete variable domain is KAGVTQTPRYLIKTRGQQVTLSCSPISGHRSVSWYQQTPGQGLQFLFEYFSETQRNKGNFPGRFSGRQFSNSRSEMNVSTLELGDSALYLCASSPTGSGANVLTFGAGSRLTVL.

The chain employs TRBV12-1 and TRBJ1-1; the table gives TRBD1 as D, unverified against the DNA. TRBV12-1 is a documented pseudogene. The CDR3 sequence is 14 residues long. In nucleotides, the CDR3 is TGTGCCAGCAGCTCATCAGGGGGCGGCACTGAAGCTTTCTTT. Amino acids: CASSSSGGGTEAFF.

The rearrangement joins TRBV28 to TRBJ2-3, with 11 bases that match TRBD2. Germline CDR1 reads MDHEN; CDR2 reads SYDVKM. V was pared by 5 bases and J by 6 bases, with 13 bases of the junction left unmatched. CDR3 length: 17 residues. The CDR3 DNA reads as TGTGCCAGCAGTCCTTCTAGCGGGAGGCCGGGTATGGATACGCAGTATTTT. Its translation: CASSPSSGRPGMDTQYF.